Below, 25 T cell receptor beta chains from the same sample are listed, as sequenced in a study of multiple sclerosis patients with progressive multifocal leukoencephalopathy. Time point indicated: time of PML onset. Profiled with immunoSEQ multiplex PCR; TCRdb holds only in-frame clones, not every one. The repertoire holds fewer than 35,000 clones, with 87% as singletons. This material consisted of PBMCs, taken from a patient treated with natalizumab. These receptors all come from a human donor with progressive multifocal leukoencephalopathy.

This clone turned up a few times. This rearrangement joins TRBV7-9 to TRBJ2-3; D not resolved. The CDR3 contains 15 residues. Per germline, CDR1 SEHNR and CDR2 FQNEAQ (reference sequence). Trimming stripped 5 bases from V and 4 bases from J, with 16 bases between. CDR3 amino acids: CASSSTDHPPDTQYF. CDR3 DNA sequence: TGTGCCAGCAGCAGTACAGATCATCCCCCAGATACGCAGTATTTT.

CDR3 protein: CASSEGTSRLQFF. As DNA, the CDR3 is TGTGCCAGCAGTGAGGGGACTTCCCGATTGCAGTTCTTC. The gene calls are TRBV2 and TRBJ2-1; TRBD2 is a possible D gene (6 bases). Germline V gives CDR1 SNHLY, CDR2 FYNNEI. The CDR3 loop spans 13 amino acids. V lost 3 bases, J lost 12 bases, and 15 bases lay in between.

In DNA form, the CDR3 reads TGTGCCAGCAGCCGCAGCGGGACCTCCTACAATGAGCAGTTCTTC. Translated: CASSRSGTSYNEQFF. This rearrangement joins TRBV6-5 to TRBJ2-1, with 7 bases identical to TRBD2. This CDR3 is 15 amino acids long. The germline V gene has CDR1 MNHEY and CDR2 SVGAGI. V lost 6 bases to trimming and J lost 0 bases; unmatched junction nucleotides: 5.

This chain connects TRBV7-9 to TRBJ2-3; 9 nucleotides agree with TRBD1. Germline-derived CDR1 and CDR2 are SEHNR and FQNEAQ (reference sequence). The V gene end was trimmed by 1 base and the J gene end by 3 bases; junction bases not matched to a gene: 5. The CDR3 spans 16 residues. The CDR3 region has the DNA TGTGCCAGCAGCTTAGACTACAGGGGGCATACAGATACGCAGTATTTT. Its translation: CASSLDYRGHTDTQYF.

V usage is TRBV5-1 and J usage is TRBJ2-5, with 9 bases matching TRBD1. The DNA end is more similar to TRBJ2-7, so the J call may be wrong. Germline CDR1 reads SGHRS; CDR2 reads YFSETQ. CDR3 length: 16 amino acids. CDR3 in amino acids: CASSLDPDRGPYEQYF. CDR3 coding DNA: TGCGCCAGCAGCTTGGATCCGGACAGGGGTCCCTACGAGCAGTACTTC.

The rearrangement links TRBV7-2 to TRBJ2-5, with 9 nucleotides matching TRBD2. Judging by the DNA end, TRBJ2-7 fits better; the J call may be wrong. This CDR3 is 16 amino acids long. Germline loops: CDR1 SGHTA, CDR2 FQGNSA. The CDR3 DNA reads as TGTGCCAGCAGCTTAAGGGGTAGCGGGGGTCGCTACGAGCAGTACTTC. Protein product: CASSLRGSGGRYEQYF.

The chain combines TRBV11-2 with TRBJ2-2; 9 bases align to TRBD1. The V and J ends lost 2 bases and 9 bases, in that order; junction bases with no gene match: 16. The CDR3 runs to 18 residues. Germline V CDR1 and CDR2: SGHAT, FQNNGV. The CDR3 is CASSLPPGTGINSRELFF. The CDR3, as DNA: TGTGCCAGCAGCTTACCTCCCGGGACAGGGATTAATTCAAGGGAGCTGTTTTTT.

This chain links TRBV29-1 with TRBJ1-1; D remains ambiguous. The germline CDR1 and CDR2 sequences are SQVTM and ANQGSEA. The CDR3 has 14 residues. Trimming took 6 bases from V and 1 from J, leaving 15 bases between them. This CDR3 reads CSVQHGGPNTEAFF. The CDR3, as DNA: TGCAGCGTCCAGCACGGCGGTCCGAACACTGAAGCTTTCTTT.

CDR3 coding DNA: TGTGCCACCGAGACGGGTAATGAGCAGTTCTTC. Protein: CATETGNEQFF. The chain carries TRBV11-2 and TRBJ2-1; D gene ambiguous. V was cut by 10 bases and J by 7 bases, with 11 bases left in between. Germline CDR1 and CDR2: SGHAT and FQNNGV. The CDR3 spans 11 residues.

CDR3 amino acids: CASAGSSNEKLFF. The CDR3 bases are TGTGCCAGCGCCGGGAGTTCCAATGAAAAACTGTTTTTT. This chain uses TRBV7-9 with TRBJ1-4, with no clear D. Germline V lookup: CDR1 SEHNR, CDR2 FQNEAQ (reference sequence). Trimming removed 8 bases from V and 5 bases from J, with 12 bases in between. CDR3 size: 13 residues.

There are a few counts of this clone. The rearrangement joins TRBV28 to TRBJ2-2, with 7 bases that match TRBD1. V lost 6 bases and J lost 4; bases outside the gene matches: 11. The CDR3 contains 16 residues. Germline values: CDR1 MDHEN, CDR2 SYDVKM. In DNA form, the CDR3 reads TGTGCCAGCAGGAGACGACAGGGTATTGGCACCGGGGAGCTGTTTTTT. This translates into CASRRRQGIGTGELFF.

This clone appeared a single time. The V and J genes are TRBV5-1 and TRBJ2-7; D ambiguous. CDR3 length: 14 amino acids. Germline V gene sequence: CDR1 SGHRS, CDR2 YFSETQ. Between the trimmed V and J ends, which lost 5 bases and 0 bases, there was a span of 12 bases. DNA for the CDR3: TGCGCCAGCAGGTCGACTGCCAACTCCTACGAGCAGTACTTC. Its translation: CASRSTANSYEQYF.

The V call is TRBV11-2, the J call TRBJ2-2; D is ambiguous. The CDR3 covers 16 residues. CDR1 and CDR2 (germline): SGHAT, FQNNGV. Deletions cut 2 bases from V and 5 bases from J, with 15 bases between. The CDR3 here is CASSLKGGLLTGELFF. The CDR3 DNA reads TGTGCCAGCAGCTTAAAGGGCGGCCTACTGACCGGGGAGCTGTTTTTT.

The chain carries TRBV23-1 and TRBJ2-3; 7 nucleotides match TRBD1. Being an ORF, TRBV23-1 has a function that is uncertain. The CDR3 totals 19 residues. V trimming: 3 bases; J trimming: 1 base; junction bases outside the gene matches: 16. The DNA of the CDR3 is TGCGCCAGCAGTCATACAGGGGCCCCGGCGGAGGCGGGCACAGATACGCAGTATTTT. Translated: CASSHTGAPAEAGTDTQYF.

CDR3 protein: CASSVGRNTEAFF. CDR3 coding DNA: TGTGCCAGCAGCGTCGGACGGAACACTGAAGCTTTCTTT. The chain has TRBV11-2 and TRBJ1-1, with D uncertain. Germline V CDR1 and CDR2: SGHAT, FQNNGV. Trimming left V 5 bases short and J 1 base short, with 8 bases between. This CDR3 region has 13 residues.

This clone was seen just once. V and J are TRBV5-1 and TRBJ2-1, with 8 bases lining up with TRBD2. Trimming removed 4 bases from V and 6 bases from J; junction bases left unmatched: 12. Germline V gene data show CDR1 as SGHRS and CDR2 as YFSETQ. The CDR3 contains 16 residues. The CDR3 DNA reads TGCGCCAGCAGCACCCGGGCGGGAGGCCTCGTCAATGAGCAGTTCTTC. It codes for CASSTRAGGLVNEQFF.

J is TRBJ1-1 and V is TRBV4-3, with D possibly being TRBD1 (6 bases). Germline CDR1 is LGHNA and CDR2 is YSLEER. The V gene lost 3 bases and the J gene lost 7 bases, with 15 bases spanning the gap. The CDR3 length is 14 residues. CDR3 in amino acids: CASSQVGVQGEAFF. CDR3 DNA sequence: TGCGCCAGCAGCCAGGTGGGGGTACAGGGTGAAGCTTTCTTT.

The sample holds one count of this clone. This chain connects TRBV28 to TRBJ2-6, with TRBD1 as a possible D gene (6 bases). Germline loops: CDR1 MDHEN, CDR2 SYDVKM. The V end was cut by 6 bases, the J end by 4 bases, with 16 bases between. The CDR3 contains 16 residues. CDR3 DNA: TGTGCCAGCAGGGAGGCGGACAGTTCAGGGGCCAACGTCCTGACTTTC. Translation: CASREADSSGANVLTF.

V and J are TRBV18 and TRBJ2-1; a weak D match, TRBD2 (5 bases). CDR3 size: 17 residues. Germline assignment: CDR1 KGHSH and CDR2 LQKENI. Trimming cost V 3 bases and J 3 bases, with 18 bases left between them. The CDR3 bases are TGTGCCAGCTCACCTTTTCGGGAACGGCGACTCTACAATGAGCAGTTCTTC. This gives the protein CASSPFRERRLYNEQFF.

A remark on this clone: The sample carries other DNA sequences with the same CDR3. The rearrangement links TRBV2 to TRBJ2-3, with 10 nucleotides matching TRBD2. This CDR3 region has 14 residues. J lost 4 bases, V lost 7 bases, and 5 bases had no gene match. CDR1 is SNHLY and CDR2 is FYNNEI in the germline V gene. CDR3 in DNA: TGTGCCAGCAACGAGCGGGAGGGGCCAGATACGCAGTATTTT. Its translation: CASNEREGPDTQYF.

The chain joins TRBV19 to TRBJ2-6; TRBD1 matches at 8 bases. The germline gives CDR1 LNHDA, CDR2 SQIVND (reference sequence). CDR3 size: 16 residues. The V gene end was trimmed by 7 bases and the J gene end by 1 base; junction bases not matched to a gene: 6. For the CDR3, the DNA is TGTGCCAGTAAGGCAGGGGGCGCTTCTGGGGCCAACGTCCTGACTTTC. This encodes CASKAGGASGANVLTF.

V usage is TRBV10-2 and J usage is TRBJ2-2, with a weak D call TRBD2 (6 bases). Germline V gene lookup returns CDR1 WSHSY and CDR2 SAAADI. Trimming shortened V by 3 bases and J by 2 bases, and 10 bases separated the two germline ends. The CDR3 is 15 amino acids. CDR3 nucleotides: TGCGCCAGCAGTGAATTTGGACTAAACACCGGGGAGCTGTTTTTT. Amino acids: CASSEFGLNTGELFF.

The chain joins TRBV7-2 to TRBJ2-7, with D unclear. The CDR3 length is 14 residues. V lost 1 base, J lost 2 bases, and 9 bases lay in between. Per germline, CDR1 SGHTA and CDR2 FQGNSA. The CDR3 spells CASSLGPGPYEQYF. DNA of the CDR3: TGTGCCAGCAGCTTAGGCCCAGGACCCTACGAGCAGTACTTC. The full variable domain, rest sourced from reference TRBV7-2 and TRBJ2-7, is GAGVSQSPSNKVTEKGKDVELRCDPISGHTALYWYRQSLGQGLEFLIYFQGNSAPDKSGLPSDRFSAERTGGSVSTLTIQRTQQEDSAVYLCASSLGPGPYEQYFGPGTRLTVT.

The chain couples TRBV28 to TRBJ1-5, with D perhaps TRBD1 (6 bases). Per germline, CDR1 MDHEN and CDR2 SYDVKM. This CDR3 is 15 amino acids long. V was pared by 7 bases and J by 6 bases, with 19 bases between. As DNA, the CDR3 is TGTGCCAGCACTCAAAGCGGGGGGCTCGGTCAGCCCCAGCATTTT. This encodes CASTQSGGLGQPQHF.

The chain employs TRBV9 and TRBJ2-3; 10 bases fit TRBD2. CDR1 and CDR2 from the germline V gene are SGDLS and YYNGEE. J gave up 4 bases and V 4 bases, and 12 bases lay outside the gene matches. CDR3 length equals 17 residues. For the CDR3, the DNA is TGTGCCAGCAGCCCAGGAACGTTAGCGGGAGGCGCAGATACGCAGTATTTT. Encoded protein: CASSPGTLAGGADTQYF.